This paragraph reports one T cell receptor beta chain. Its antigen specificity is not known. No base quality values were provided; no much bigger clone lies one nucleotide off. The data are from a study of regulatory T cells in long-lasting Graves disease (dated by TCRdb to the early 2020s). Concerning the study at large: Antithyroid drugs had been taken for less than 3 months by newly diagnosed Graves' disease patients. The study took place in China and was registered as a clinical trial. This study used TCR sequencing and RNA sequencing of peripheral blood to compare persistent Graves' disease patients against newly diagnosed Graves' disease patients. TCR sequencing covered about 13 persistent and about 20 newly diagnosed Graves' disease patients, some 33 samples in total.

Findings and caveats that apply to the study as a whole: Sequencing and analysis were limited to the TCR beta chain. More public clonotypes were shared among persistent patients (2,741) than among newly diagnosed patients (more than 950). Persistent disease showed preferential use of TRBV28, TRBJ1-2 and TRBJ2-5, whereas newly diagnosed disease favored TRBV20-1 and TRBJ2-1. Lower TCR Shannon entropy and fewer highly expanded clones were observed in persistent Graves' disease patients than in newly diagnosed patients, which suggested clonal expansion. The authors acknowledged the small sample size as a limitation that may reduce accuracy. Peripheral blood alone was examined, since thyroid tissue, which constituted the primary lesion, could not be accessed.

Including the terminal cysteine and phenylalanine, the CDR3 comprises 15 residues. The CDR3 DNA has 45 bases and is translated from base 1. The junction shows trimming of 6 bases on V and 8 bases on J, and the gene matches do not reach 8 bases of it. The germline V gene (reference sequence) supplies CDR1 SEHNR and CDR2 FQNEAQ. In light of the paper, this sample's time point label describes: newly diagnosed GD, antithyroid drugs for less than 3 months. RNA was extracted from PBMCs in TRIzol for both TCR sequencing and RNA sequencing. The diagnosis of Graves' disease was made according to American Thyroid Association guidelines. Recruitment of patients was carried out at an endocrinology department in Xi'an, China. Each patient gave about 9.1 milliliters of peripheral blood, collected in an EDTA anticoagulant tube. Ficoll Paque Plus density gradient separation was used to isolate PBMCs, and no further T cell sorting was performed. An Agilent 2100 Bioanalyzer and agarose gel were used to check RNA quality, while a NanoDrop 2000 measured RNA concentration.

Library preparation employed multiplex PCR. Instrument used: Illumina HiSeq 4000. iRepertoire HTBI primers and Arm-PCR amplification of CDR3 regions were used to construct TCR beta libraries. Before sequencing, the PCR products underwent gel purification. As for the authors' bioinformatics: Gene usage analysis of CDR3 amino acid clonotypes used the 55 to 65 TRBV and 11 to 15 TRBJ segments found across samples. COPE and FqMerger were used to merge filtered high-quality paired reads into contigs. BLAST was used to align contigs to IMGT TRBV, TRBD and TRBJ reference genes, and CDR3 was defined according to IMGT. Clonotypes above 0.1% frequency were classified as highly expanded clones. Shannon entropy served as the measure of repertoire diversity, while the Gini coefficient captured V-J evenness. A clonotype found in more than one individual was treated as public. TCRdb handled the public reads itself, with Q25 trimming in fastp and clone calling in MiXCR, and kept productive beta chains. Records with the same CDR3 protein are collapsed into one entry carrying the most frequent genes and DNA. The V and J calls were determined by TCRdb, not by the authors. This sample holds 500,000 or so distinct CDR3 sequences; about 16% were observed only once. The top ten clonotypes cover around 25% of the sample.

This same sample was also part of a study on T cells in Graves' hyperthyroidism and ophthalmopathy. Per that second paper: Stable Graves' hyperthyroidism was defined as the absence of progression to ophthalmopathy over 18 months of follow-up. Hyperthyroidism patients were aged 18 to 65 years and newly diagnosed, with disease duration of less than 2 months. Patients with uncontrolled infections, other autoimmune diseases, pregnancy or lactation were excluded. Clinical symptoms, serum thyroxine and TRAb, thyroid ultrasound, and orbital computed tomography formed the basis for the diagnoses. The TCR CDR3 was subjected to a first round of RT-PCR using the HTBI primer set and the Qiagen OneStep RT-PCR kit. Most expanded thyroid clonotypes (frequency above 0.001) were also detected in blood, suggesting blood repertoires may reflect thyroid immune responses. Ophthalmopathy was separated from stable hyperthyroidism by a 13 V-J signature model, with roughly 88% sensitivity and roughly 84% specificity obtained in cross-validation and 80%/75% obtained in testing. In validation, progression to ophthalmopathy was predicted by the model with 70.59% sensitivity and around 75% specificity, a median of approximately 6.5 months before onset. A discovery cohort of about a hundred patients, about 40 with Graves' ophthalmopathy and under 60 with stable Graves' hyperthyroidism, was used to find distinguishing TCR V-J signatures. Prospective prediction of ophthalmopathy was tested in an independent validation cohort consisting of fewer than 20 hyperthyroidism patients and approximately 16 patients who later progressed to ophthalmopathy. The 100 or so discovery patients were randomly split 7:3 into training and test sets. Thyroid tissue and blood T-cell repertoires from more than 5 Graves' hyperthyroidism patients were also compared in the study. After sampling, hyperthyroidism patients received methimazole starting at 30 mg daily, and ophthalmopathy patients received high-dose intravenous methylprednisolone. A second multiplex PCR round built the libraries, followed by size selection and purification. The libraries were sequenced on an Illumina HiSeq2000 using paired-end 100 bp reads. Raw data were processed with SOAPnuke, discarding reads with adapters, uncalled bases, mean Phred below 15, or no exact constant-primer or identifier match. COPE v1.2.5 was used to merge high-quality paired reads, and clonotypes were defined as unique nucleotide sequences. MiTCR v1.1 was used to align the clonotypes against IMGT TRBV, TRBD and TRBJ reference segments. The analysis included only V-J combinations with a frequency above 0.0001, which together covered 99.2% of the repertoires. The TCS score was defined as F50 (clonal expansion) divided by E x V (chaos), with BLOSUM62-based TCRdist calculated between CDR3 peptides within each V-J. Welch's t-statistics and random forest reduced roughly 500 V-J features to 13, which were used in a naive Bayes classifier (R e1071). No statistical method was used to fix the sample size in advance, and group allocation was not hidden from the investigators. TCR Vbeta CDR3 sequencing of 120 to 150 peripheral blood samples (over 40 ophthalmopathy, about 75 hyperthyroidism and approximately 17 progressor patients) is reported in the paper.

The sequences come from peripheral blood mononuclear cells (PBMCs), collected at new diagnosis, from a patient treated with antithyroid drugs. This TCR came from a woman aged 35-65 years with Graves disease. Donor details come from another sample of the same person, matched by shared clones. The rearranged segments are TRBV7-9 and TRBJ2-1; TRBD2 agrees with 12 junctional bases. The DNA sequence is as follows: TGTGCCAGCAGGGAGACTAGCGGGGGATTATATGAGCAGTTCTTC. It translates to CASRETSGGLYEQFF.